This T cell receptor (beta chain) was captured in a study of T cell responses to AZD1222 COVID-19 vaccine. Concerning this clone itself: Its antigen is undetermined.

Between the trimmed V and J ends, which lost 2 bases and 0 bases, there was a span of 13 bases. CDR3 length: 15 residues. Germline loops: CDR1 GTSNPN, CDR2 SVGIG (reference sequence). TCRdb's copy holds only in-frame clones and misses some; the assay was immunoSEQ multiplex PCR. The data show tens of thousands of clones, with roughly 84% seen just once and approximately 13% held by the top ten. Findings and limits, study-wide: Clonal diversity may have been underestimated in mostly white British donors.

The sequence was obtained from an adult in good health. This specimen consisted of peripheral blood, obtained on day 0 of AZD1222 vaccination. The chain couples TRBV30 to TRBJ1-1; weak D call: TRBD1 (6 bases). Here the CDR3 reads CAWSPPTGLNTEAFF. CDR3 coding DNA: TGTGCCTGGAGTCCACCGACAGGCCTGAACACTGAAGCTTTCTTT. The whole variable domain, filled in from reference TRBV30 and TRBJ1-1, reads SQTIHQWPATLVQPVGSPLSLECTVEGTSNPNLYWYRQAAGRGLQLLFYSVGIGQISSEVPQNLSASRPQDRQFILSSKKLLLSDSGFYLCAWSPPTGLNTEAFFGQGTRLTVV.